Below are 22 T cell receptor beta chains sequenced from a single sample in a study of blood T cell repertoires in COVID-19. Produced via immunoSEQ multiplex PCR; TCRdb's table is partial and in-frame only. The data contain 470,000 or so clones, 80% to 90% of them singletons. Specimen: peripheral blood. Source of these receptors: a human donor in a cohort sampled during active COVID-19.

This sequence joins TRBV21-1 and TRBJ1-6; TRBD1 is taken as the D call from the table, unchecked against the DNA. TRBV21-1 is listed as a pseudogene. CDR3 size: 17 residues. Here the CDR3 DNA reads TGTGCCAGCAGCAGATGGGACAGGGTAATCAATAATTCACCCCTCCACTTT. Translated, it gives CASSRWDRVINNSPLHF.

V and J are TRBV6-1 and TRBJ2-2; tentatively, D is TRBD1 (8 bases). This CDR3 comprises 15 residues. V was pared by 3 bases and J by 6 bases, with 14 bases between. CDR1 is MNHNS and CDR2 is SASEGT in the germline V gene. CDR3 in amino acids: CASSERTGRAGELFF. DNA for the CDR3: TGTGCCAGCAGTGAGAGGACAGGGAGGGCCGGGGAGCTGTTTTTT.

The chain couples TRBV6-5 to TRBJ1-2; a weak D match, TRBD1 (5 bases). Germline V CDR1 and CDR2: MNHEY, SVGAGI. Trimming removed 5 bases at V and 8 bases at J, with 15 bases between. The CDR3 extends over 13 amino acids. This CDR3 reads CASSRRQGKGYTF. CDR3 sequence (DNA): TGTGCCAGCAGTCGACGCCAGGGTAAAGGCTACACCTTC.

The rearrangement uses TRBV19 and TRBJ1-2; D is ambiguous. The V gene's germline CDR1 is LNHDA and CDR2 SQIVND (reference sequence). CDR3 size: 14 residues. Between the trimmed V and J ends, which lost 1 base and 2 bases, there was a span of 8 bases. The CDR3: CASSIATENYGYTF. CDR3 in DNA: TGTGCCAGTAGTATAGCCACAGAAAACTATGGCTACACCTTC. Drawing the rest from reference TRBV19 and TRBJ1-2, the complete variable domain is DGGITQSPKYLFRKEGQNVTLSCEQNLNHDAMYWYRQDPGQGLRLIYYSQIVNDFQKGDIAEGYSVSREKKESFPLTVTSAQKNPTAFYLCASSIATENYGYTFGSGTRLTVV.

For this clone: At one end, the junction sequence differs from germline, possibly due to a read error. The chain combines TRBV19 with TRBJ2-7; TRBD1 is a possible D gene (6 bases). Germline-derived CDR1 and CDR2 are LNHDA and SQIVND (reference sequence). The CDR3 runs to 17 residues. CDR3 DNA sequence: TGTGCCAGTAGTATAGAGCGAGGACAGACCCCCTCCTACGAGCTGTACTTC. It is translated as CASSIERGQTPSYELYF.

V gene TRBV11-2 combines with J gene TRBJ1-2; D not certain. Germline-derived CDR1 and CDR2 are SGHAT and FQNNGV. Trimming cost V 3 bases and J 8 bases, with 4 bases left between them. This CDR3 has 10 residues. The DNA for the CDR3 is TGTGCCAGCAGCTTTGGCGGCTACACCTTC. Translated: CASSFGGYTF.

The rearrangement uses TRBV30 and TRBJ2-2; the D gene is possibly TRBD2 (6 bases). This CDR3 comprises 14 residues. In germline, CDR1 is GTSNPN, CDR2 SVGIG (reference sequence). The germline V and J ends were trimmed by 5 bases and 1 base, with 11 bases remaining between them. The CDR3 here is CAWGGTQNTGELFF. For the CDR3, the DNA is TGTGCCTGGGGAGGGACTCAGAACACCGGGGAGCTGTTTTTT.

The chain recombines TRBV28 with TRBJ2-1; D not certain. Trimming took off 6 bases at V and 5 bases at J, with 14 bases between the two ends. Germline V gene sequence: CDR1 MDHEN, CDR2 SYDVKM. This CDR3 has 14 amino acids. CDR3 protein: CASSLSPPHNEQFF. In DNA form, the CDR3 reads TGTGCCAGCAGCCTTTCCCCTCCCCACAATGAGCAGTTCTTC.

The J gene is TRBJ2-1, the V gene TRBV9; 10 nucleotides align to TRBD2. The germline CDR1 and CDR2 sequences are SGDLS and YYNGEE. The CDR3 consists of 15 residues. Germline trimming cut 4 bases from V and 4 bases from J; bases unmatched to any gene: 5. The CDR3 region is CASSLGLAEYNEQFF. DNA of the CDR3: TGTGCCAGCAGCCTCGGACTAGCGGAGTACAATGAGCAGTTCTTC.

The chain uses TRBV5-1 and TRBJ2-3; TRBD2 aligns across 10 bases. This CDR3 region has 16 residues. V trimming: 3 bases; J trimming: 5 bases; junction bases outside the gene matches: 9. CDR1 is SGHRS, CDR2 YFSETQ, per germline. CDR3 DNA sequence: TGCGCCAGCAGCTCATCGCCGGGACTAGCGAAAGATACGCAGTATTTT. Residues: CASSSSPGLAKDTQYF.

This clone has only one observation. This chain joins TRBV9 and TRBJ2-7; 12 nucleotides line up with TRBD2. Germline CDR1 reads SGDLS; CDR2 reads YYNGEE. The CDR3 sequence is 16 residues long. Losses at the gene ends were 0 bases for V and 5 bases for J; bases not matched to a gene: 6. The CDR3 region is CASSVGLAGVGHEQYF. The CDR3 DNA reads TGTGCCAGCAGCGTAGGACTAGCGGGAGTGGGTCACGAGCAGTACTTC.

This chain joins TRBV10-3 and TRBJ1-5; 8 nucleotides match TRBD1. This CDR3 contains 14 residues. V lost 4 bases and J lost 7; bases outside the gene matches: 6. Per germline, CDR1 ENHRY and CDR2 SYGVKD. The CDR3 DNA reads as TGTGCCATCAGTGCGGACAGGGAGGTCCAGCCCCAGCATTTT. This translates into CAISADREVQPQHF.

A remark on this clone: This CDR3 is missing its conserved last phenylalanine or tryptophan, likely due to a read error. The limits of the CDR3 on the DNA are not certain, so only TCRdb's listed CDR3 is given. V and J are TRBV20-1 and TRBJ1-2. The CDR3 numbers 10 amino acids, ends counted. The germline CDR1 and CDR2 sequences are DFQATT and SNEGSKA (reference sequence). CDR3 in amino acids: CSAPGGLLTL.

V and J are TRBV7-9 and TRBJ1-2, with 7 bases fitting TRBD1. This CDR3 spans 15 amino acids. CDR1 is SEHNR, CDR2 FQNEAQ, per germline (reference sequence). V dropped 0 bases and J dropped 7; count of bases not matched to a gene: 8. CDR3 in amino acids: CASSLATGPGGGYTF. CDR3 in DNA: TGTGCCAGCAGCTTAGCGACAGGGCCCGGCGGTGGCTACACCTTC. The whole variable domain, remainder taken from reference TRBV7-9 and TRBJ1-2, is DTGVSQNPRHKITKRGQNVTFRCDPISEHNRLYWYRQTLGQGPEFLTYFQNEAQLEKSRLLSDRFSAERPKGSFSTLEIQRTEQGDSAMYLCASSLATGPGGGYTFGSGTRLTVV.

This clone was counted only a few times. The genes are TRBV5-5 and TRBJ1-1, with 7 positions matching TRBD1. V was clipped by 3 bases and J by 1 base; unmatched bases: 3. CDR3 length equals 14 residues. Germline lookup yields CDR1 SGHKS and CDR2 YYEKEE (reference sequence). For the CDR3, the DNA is TGTGCCAGCAGCTATAGGACAGGGAACACTGAAGCTTTCTTT. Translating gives CASSYRTGNTEAFF.

The chain's CDR3 is CASSKKGQGADTQYF. The CDR3 DNA sequence: TGCGCCAGCAGTAAAAAGGGACAGGGAGCAGATACGCAGTATTTT. The V and J genes are TRBV10-2 and TRBJ2-3; 9 positions agree with TRBD1. Germline values: CDR1 WSHSY, CDR2 SAAADI. V gave up 5 bases and J gave up 4 bases; unmatched junction bases: 7. The CDR3 runs 15 residues.

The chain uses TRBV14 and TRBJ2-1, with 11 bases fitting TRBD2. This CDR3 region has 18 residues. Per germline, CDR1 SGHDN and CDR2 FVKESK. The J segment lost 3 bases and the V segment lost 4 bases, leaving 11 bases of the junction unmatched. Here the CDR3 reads CASSRGIGTSGLYNEQFF. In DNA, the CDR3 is TGTGCCAGCAGCCGGGGCATCGGGACTAGCGGTCTCTACAATGAGCAGTTCTTC.

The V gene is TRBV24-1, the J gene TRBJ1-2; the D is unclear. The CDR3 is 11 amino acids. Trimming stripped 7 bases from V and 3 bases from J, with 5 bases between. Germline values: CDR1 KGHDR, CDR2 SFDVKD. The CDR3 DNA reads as TGTGCCACCAGGGGAGACTATGGCTACACCTTC. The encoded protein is CATRGDYGYTF.

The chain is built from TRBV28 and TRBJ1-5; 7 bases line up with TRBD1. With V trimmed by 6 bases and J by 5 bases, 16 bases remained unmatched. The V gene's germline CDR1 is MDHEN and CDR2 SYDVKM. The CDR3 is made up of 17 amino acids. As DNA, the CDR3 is TGTGCCAGCAGAGTTTTCCAAGGGGGCGCGGGCCATCAGCCCCAGCATTTT. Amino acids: CASRVFQGGAGHQPQHF.

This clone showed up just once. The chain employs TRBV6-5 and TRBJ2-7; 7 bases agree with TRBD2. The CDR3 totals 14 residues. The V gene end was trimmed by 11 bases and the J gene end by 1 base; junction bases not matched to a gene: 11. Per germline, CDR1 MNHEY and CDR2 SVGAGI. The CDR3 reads CAGNAGVVSYEQYF. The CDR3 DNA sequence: TGTGCCGGTAACGCGGGAGTAGTGTCCTACGAGCAGTACTTC.

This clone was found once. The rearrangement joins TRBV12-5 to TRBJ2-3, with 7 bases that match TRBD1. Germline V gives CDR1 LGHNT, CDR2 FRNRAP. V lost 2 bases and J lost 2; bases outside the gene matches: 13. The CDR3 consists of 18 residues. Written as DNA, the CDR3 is TGTGCTAGTGGTTTGTTCACGACAGGGATTCGTTTCACAGATACGCAGTATTTT. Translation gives CASGLFTTGIRFTDTQYF.

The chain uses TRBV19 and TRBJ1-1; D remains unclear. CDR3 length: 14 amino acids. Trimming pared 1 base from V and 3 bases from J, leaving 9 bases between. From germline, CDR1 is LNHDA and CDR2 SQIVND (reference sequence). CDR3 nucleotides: TGTGCCAGTAGTATAGTGGGCTCGGACACTGAAGCTTTCTTT. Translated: CASSIVGSDTEAFF.